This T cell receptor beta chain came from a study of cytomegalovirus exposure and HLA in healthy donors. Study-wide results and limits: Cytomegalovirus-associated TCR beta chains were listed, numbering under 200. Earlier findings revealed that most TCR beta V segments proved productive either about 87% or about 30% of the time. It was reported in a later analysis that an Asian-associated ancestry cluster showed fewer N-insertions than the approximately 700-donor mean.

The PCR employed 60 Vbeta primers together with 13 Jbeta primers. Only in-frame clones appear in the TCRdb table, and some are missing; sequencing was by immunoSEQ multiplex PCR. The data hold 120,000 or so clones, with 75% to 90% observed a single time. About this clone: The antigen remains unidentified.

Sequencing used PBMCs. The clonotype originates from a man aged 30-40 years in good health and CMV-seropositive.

CDR3 protein: CASSVATGSYEQYF. The CDR3 coding sequence is TGTGCCAGCAGCGTAGCTACGGGATCCTACGAGCAGTACTTC. The chain recombines TRBV9 with TRBJ2-5; perhaps TRBD2 as D (5 bases). The J call is uncertain, as TRBJ2-7 better fits the DNA end. The CDR3 is made up of 14 amino acids. The germline gives CDR1 SGDLS, CDR2 YYNGEE.